This T cell receptor (beta chain) was sequenced in a study of T cell repertoires in cytomegalovirus infection. Notes on this clonotype: Its antigen remains unidentified.

The V gene lost 0 bases and the J gene lost 7 bases, with 13 bases spanning the gap. The CDR3 consists of 14 residues. The germline V gene has CDR1 SGHNT and CDR2 YYREEE (reference sequence). TCRdb re-analysed the reads in MiXCR, keeping a single row per CDR3 protein. The profile shows roughly 920,000 distinct CDR3 sequences, around 30% of them singletons. The source is a human donor in good health (CMV status not recorded). Some clones in this sample may be carry-over from other donors' samples. Sequenced material: cultured CD8+ T cells from PBMCs, taken from culture after CMV antigen stimulation. The genes are TRBV5-4 and TRBJ1-1; D remains unclear. This CDR3 is CASSLGTKRYEAFF. CDR3 nucleotides: TGTGCCAGCAGCTTGGGGACGAAGAGGTATGAAGCTTTCTTT.